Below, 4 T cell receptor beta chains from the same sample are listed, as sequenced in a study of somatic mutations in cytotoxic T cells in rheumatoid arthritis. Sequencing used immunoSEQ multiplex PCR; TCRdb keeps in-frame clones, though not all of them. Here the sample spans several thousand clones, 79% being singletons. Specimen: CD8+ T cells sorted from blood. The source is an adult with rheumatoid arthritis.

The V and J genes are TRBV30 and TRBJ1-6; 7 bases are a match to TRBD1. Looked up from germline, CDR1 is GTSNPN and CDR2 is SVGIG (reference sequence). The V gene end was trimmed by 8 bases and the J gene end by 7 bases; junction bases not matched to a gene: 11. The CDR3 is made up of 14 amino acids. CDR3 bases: TGTGCCAGCGAACAGGGGTTCGGAAATTCACCCCTCCACTTT. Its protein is CASEQGFGNSPLHF.

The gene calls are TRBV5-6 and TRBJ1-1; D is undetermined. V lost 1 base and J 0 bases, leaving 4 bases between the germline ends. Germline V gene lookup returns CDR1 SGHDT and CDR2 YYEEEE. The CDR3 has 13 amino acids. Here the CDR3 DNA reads TGTGCCAGCAGCTTGAGAATGAACACTGAAGCTTTCTTT. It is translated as CASSLRMNTEAFF. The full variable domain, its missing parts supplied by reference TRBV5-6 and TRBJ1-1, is DAGVTQSPTHLIKTRGQQVTLRCSPKSGHDTVSWYQQALGQGPQFIFQYYEEEERQRGNFPDRFSGHQFPNYSSELNVNALLLGDSALYLCASSLRMNTEAFFGQGTRLTVV.

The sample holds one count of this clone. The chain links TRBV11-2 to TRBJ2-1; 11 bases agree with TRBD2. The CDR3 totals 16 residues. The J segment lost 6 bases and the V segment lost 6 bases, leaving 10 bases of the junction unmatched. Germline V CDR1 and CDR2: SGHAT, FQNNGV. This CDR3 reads CASSLVGTSGLNEQFF. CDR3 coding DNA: TGTGCCAGCAGTCTAGTCGGGACTAGCGGCCTCAATGAGCAGTTCTTC. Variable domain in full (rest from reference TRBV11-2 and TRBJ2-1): EAGVAQSPRYKIIEKRQSVAFWCNPISGHATLYWYQQILGQGPKLLIQFQNNGVVDDSQLPKDRFSAERLKGVDSTLKIQPAKLEDSAVYLCASSLVGTSGLNEQFFGPGTRLTVL.

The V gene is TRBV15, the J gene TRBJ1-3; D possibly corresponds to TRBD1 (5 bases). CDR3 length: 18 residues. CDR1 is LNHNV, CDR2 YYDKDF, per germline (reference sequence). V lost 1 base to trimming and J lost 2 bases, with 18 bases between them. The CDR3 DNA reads TGTGCCACCAGCAGAGTGGGGGGGAGGAGGGCTACTGGAAACACCATATATTTT. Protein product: CATSRVGGRRATGNTIYF.